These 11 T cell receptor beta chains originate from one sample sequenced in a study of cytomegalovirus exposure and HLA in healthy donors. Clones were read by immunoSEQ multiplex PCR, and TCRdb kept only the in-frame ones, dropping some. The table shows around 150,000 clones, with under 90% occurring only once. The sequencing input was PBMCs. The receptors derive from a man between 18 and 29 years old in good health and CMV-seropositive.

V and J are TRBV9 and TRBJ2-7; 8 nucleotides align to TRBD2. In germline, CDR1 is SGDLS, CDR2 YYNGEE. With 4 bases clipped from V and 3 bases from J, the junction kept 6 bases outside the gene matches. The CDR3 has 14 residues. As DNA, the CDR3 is TGTGCCAGCAGCCTCGGGAGGGACCTCTACGAGCAGTACTTC. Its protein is CASSLGRDLYEQYF.

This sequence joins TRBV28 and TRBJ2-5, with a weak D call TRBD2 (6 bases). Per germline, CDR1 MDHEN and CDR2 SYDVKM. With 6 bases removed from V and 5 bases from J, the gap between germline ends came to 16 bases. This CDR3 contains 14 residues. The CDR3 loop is CASSRRGGWETQYF. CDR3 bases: TGTGCCAGCAGCAGGAGGGGAGGATGGGAGACCCAGTACTTC.

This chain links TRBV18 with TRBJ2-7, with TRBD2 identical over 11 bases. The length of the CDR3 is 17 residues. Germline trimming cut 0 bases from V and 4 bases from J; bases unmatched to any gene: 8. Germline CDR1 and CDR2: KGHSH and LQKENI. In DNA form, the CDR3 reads TGTGCCAGCTCACCACCGGGATGGACTAGCGGGTTTTACGAGCAGTACTTC. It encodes CASSPPGWTSGFYEQYF.

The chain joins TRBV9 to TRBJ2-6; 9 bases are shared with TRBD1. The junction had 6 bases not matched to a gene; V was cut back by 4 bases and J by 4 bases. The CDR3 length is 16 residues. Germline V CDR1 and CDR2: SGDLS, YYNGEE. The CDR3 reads CASSPGTGTGANVLTF. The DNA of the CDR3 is TGTGCCAGCAGCCCAGGGACAGGGACGGGGGCCAACGTCCTGACTTTC. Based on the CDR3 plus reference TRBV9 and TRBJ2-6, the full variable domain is DSGVTQTPKHLITATGQRVTLRCSPRSGDLSVYWYQQSLDQGLQFLIQYYNGEERAKGNILERFSAQQFPDLHSELNLSSLELGDSALYFCASSPGTGTGANVLTFGAGSRLTVL.

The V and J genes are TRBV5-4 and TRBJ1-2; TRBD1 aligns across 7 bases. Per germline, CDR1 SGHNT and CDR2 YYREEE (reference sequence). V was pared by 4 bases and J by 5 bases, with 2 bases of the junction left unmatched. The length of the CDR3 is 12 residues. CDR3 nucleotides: TGTGCCAGCAGCCTACAGGGGTATGGCTACACCTTC. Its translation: CASSLQGYGYTF.

Here the CDR3 DNA reads TGTGCCAGCAGCTTATTGGGCGTGCGGGGATGGGGCTACACCTTC. It codes for CASSLLGVRGWGYTF. This sequence joins TRBV7-8 and TRBJ1-2; D uncertain. The CDR3 totals 15 residues. Germline V gives CDR1 SGHVS, CDR2 FQNEAQ. Trimming removed 2 bases at V and 8 bases at J, with 18 bases between.

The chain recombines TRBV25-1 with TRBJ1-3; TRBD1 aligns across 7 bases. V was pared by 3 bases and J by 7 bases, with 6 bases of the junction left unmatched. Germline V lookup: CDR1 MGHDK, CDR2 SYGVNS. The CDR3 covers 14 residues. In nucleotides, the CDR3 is TGTGCCAGCAGTGATGACAGGGACATGAACACCATATATTTT. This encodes CASSDDRDMNTIYF.

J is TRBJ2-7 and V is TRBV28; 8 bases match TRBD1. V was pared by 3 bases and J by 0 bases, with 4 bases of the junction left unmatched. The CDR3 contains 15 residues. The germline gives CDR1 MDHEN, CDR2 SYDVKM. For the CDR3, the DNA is TGTGCCAGCAGTTTCCGGGACAGGATCTCCTACGAGCAGTACTTC. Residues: CASSFRDRISYEQYF.

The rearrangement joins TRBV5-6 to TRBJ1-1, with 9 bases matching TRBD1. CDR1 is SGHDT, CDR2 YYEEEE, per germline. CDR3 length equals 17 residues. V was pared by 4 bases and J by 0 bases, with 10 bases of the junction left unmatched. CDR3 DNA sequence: TGTGCCAGCAGCCGCAGGGAGGACAGGGGAATGAACACTGAAGCTTTCTTT. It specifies CASSRREDRGMNTEAFF.

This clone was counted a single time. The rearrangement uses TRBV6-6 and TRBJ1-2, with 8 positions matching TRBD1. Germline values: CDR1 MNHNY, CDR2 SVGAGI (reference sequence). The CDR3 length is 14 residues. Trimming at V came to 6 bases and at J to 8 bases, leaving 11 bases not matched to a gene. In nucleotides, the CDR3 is TGTGCCAGCAGGAATGGACAGGGAGGGCGCGGCTACACCTTC. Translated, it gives CASRNGQGGRGYTF.

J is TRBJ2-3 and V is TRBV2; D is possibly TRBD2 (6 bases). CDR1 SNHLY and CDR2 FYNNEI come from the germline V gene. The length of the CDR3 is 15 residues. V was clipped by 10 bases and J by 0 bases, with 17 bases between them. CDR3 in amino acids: CATGSGGTSTDTQYF. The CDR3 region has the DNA TGTGCCACGGGTTCTGGCGGGACTAGCACAGATACGCAGTATTTT.